This T cell receptor beta chain is drawn from a study of blood T cell repertoires in COVID-19. The germline CDR1 and CDR2 sequences are SGDLS and YYNGEE. There are 14 residues in the CDR3. The germline V and J ends were trimmed by 1 base and 5 bases, with 13 bases remaining between them. Profiling relied on immunoSEQ multiplex PCR, and the TCRdb table lists in-frame clones only, not all of them. The sample has roughly 200,000 clones; 90% are singletons. A single count supports this clone. Sequences were obtained from peripheral blood. The rearrangement joins TRBV9 to TRBJ2-7, with D possibly being TRBD2 (6 bases). The receptor's source is a man aged 50 to 60 with acute or convalescent COVID-19. CDR3 region: CASSVSGRVHEQYF. In DNA form, the CDR3 reads TGTGCCAGCAGCGTAAGCGGGCGCGTCCACGAGCAGTACTTC.